What follows is one T cell receptor (beta chain) and its context. The CDR3 is made up of 12 amino acids. Germline loops: CDR1 KGHSH, CDR2 LQKENI. V gave up 2 bases and J gave up 5 bases, with 5 bases separating them. The sample belongs to a study of T cell changes during pregnancy in multiple sclerosis. The assay was immunoSEQ multiplex PCR, and TCRdb's table has in-frame clones only and misses some. The table has 40,000 to 45,000 clones, under 95% seen once. This chain connects TRBV18 to TRBJ2-3; TRBD1 is a possible D gene (5 bases). The receptor was isolated from a female donor with multiple sclerosis, enrolled in a pregnancy study. The input for sequencing was CD4+ T cells from peripheral blood mononuclear cells, taken in the third trimester of pregnancy. As DNA, the CDR3 is TGTGCCAGCTCACCAAGGGGAGATACGCAGTATTTT. Protein sequence: CASSPRGDTQYF.